This entry concerns a single T cell receptor beta chain. These data originate in a study of control samples from healthy donors and cancer patients. CDR1 and CDR2 from the germline V gene are SNHLY and FYNNEI. This CDR3 is built from 14 residues. V shed 6 bases and J shed 3 bases, with 14 bases lying between them. The repertoire was sequenced with immunoSEQ multiplex PCR; TCRdb's copy has only in-frame clones and lacks some. The sample includes approximately 170,000 clones, 80% to 90% of them seen just once. The rearrangement joins TRBV2 to TRBJ1-2; unclear D gene. The specimen sequenced was blood. This clonotype was obtained from a woman aged 30 to 39 in good health. The CDR3, as DNA: TGTGCCAGCAGCGCCTCTGACAACTACTATGGCTACACCTTC. This gives the protein CASSASDNYYGYTF.